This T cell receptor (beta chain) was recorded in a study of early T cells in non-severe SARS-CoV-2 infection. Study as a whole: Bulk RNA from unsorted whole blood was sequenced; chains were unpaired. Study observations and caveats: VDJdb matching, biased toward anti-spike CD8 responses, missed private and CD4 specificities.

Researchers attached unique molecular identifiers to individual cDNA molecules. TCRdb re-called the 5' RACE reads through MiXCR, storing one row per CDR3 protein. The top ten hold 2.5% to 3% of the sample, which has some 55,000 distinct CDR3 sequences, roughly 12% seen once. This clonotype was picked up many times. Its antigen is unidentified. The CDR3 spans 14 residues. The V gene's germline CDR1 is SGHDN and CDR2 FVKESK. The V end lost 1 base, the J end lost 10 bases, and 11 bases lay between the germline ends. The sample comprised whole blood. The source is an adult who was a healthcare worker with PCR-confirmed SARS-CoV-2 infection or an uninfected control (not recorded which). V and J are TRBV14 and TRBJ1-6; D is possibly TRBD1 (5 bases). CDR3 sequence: CASSQALRESPLHF. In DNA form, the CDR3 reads TGTGCCAGCAGCCAAGCGCTCAGGGAGTCACCCCTCCACTTT.